One TCR beta chain is described in this entry. The data belong to a study of blood T cell repertoires in COVID-19. The assay was immunoSEQ multiplex PCR, and TCRdb's table has in-frame clones only and misses some. The repertoire holds over 150,000 clones, with more than 65% as singletons. CDR1 is MDHEN, CDR2 SYDVKM, per germline. This CDR3 region has 19 residues. V lost 5 bases and J lost 12; bases outside the gene matches: 27. J is TRBJ2-7 and V is TRBV28; 11 bases match TRBD2. Material for sequencing was peripheral blood. This clonotype was obtained from a human donor in a cohort sampled during active COVID-19. The CDR3 reads CASSDWTGPTLAGVRCRYF. The CDR3 nucleotides read TGTGCCAGCAGTGACTGGACAGGGCCAACACTAGCGGGAGTAAGGTGTAGGTACTTC.